This TCR beta chain was retrieved from a study of CD8 T cells in Susac syndrome. An amount of RNA that ranged from roughly 0.5 to 1 ug was reverse transcribed with random hexamers. An immunoSEQ multiplex PCR amplified TCR beta CDR3 over 54 Vbeta and 13 Jbeta. TCRdb redid the calling of the immunoSEQ multiplex PCR reads with MiXCR, one entry per CDR3 protein. The sample comprises about 150,000 distinct CDR3 sequences, around 96% of which are singletons, and 0.2% to 0.25% rests with the top ten. The germline gives CDR1 SQVTM, CDR2 ANQGSEA. The V and J ends lost 1 base and 0 bases, in that order; junction bases with no gene match: 15. The CDR3 length is 19 residues. Isolation of CD8+ and CD4+ T cells was performed negatively, whereas enrichment of TEMRA cells was done by FACS.

The chain recombines TRBV29-1 with TRBJ2-4, with TRBD1 matching over 7 bases. The origin of this receptor is a human donor with multiple sclerosis. Sequenced input: CD8+ T cells from PBMCs. The CDR3 nucleotides read TGCAGCGTTGAAGGTCGGGGAGACAGGGACCACCTAGCCAAAAACATTCAGTACTTC. This sequence encodes CSVEGRGDRDHLAKNIQYF.